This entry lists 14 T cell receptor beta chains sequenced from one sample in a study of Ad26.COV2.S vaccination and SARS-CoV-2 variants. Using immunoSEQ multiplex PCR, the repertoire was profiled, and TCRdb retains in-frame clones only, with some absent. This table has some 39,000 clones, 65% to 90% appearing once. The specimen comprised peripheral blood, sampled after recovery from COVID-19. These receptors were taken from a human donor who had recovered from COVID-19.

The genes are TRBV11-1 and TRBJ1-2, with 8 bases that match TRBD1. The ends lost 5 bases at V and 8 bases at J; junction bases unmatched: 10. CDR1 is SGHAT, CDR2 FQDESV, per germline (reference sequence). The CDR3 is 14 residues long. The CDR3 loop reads CASSARTGFGGYTF. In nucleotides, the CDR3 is TGTGCCAGCAGCGCCCGGACAGGGTTCGGAGGCTACACCTTC. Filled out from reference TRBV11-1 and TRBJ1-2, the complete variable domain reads EAEVAQSPRYKITEKSQAVAFWCDPISGHATLYWYRQILGQGPELLVQFQDESVVDDSQLPKDRFSAERLKGVDSTLKIQPAELGDSAMYLCASSARTGFGGYTFGSGTRLTVV.

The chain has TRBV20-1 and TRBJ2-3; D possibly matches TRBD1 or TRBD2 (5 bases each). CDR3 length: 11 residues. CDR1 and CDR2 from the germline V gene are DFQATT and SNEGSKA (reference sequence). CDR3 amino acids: CSQHYGGTQYF. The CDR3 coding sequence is TGCAGCCAACACTATGGGGGTACGCAGTATTTT.

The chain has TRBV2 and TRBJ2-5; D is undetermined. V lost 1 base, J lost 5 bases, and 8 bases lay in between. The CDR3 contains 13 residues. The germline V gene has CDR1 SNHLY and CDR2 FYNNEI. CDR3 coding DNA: TGTGCCAGCAGTGAAGTGGGAAAGGAGACCCAGTACTTC. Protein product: CASSEVGKETQYF. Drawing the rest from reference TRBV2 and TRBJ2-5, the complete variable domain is EPEVTQTPSHQVTQMGQEVILRCVPISNHLYFYWYRQILGQKVEFLVSFYNNEISEKSEIFDDQFSVERPDGSNFTLKIRSTKLEDSAMYFCASSEVGKETQYFGPGTRLLVL.

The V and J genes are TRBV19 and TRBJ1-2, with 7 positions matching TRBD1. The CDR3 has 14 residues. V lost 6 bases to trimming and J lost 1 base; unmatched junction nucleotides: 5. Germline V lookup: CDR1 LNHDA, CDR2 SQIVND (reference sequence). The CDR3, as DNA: TGTGCCAGTAGAACTACAGGGGATAACTATGGCTACACCTTC. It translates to CASRTTGDNYGYTF.

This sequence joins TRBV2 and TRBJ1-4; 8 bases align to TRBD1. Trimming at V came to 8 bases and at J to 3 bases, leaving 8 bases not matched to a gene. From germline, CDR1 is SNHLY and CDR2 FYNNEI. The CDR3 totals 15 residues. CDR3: CASLLTGVANEKLFF. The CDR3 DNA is TGTGCCAGCCTACTGACAGGGGTGGCTAATGAAAAACTGTTTTTT.

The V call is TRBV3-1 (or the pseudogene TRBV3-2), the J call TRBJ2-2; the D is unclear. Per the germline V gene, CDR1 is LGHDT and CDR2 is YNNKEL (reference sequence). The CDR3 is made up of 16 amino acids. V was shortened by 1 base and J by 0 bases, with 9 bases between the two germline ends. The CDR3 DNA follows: TGTGCCAGCAGCCAAGGGGTGGGCTCGAACACCGGGGAGCTGTTTTTT. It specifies CASSQGVGSNTGELFF.

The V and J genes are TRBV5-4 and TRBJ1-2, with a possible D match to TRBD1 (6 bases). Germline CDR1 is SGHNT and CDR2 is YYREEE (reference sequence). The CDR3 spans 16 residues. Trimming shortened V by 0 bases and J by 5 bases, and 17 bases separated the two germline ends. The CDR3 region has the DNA TGTGCCAGCAGCTTGGAGGCAGGGGAACTAGGGTATGGCTACACCTTC. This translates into CASSLEAGELGYGYTF. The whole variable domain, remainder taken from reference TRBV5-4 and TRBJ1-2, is ETGVTQSPTHLIKTRGQQVTLRCSSQSGHNTVSWYQQALGQGPQFIFQYYREEENGRGNFPPRFSGLQFPNYSSELNVNALELDDSALYLCASSLEAGELGYGYTFGSGTRLTVV.

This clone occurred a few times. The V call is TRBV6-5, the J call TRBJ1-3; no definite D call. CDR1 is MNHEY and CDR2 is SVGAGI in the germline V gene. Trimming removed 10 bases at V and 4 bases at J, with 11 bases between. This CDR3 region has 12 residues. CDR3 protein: CATLGDGNTIYF. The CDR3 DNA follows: TGTGCCACCTTGGGAGACGGAAACACCATATATTTT.

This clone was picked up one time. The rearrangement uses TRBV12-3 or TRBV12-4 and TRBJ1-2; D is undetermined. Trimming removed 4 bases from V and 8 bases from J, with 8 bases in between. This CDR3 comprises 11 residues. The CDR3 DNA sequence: TGTGCCAGCAGTTCCGAGGGCGGCTACACCTTC. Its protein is CASSSEGGYTF.

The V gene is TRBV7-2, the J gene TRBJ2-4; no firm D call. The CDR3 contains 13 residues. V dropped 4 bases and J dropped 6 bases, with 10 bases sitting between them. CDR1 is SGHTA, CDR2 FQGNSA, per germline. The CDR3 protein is CASSSDGRNIQYF. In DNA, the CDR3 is TGTGCCAGCAGCTCGGACGGTAGAAACATTCAGTACTTC.

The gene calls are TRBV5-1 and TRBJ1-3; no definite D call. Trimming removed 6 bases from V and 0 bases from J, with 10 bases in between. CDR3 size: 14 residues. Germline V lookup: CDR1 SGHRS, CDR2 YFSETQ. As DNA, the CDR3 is TGCGCCAGCACTGACGGCAGCTCTGGAAACACCATATATTTT. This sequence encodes CASTDGSSGNTIYF.

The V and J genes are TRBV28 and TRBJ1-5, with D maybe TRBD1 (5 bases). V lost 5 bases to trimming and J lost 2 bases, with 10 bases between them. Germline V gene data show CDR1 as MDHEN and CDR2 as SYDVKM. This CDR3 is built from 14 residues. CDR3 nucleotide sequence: TGTGCCAGCAGTCCCCAGACAGGCAATCAGCCCCAGCATTTT. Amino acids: CASSPQTGNQPQHF.

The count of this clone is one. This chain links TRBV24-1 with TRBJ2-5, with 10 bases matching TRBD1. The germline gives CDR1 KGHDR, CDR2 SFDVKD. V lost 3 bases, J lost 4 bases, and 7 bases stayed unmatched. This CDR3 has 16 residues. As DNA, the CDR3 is TGTGCCACCAGTGATGGTGACAGGGGGCCGGGAGAGACCCAGTACTTC. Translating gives CATSDGDRGPGETQYF.

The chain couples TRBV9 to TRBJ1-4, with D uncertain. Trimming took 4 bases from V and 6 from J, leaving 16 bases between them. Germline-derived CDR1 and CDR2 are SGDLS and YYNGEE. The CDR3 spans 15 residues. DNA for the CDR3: TGTGCCAGCAGCCCCGCCGGGGTATACGATGAAAAACTGTTTTTT. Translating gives CASSPAGVYDEKLFF. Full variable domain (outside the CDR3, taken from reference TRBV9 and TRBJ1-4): DSGVTQTPKHLITATGQRVTLRCSPRSGDLSVYWYQQSLDQGLQFLIQYYNGEERAKGNILERFSAQQFPDLHSELNLSSLELGDSALYFCASSPAGVYDEKLFFGSGTQLSVL.